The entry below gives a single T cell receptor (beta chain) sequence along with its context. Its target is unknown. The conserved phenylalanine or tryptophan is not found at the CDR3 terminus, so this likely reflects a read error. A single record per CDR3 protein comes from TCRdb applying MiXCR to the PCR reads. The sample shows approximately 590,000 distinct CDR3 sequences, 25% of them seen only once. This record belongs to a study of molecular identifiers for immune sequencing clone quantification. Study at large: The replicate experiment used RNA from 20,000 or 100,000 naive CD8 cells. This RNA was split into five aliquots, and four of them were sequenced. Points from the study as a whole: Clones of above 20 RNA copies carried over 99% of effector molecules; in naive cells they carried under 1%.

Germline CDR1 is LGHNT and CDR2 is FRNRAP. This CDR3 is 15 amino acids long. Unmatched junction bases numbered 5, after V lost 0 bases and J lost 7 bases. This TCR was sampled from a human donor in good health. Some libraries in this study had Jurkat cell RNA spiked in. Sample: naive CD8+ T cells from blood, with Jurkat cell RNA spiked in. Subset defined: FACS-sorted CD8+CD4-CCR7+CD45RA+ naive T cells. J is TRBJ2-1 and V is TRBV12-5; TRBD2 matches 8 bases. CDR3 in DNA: TGTGCTAGTGGTTTGGTAACGGGGGGGCATAATGAGCAGTTCTCC. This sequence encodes CASGLVTGGHNEQFS.